What follows are 22 T cell receptor beta chains derived from one specimen sequenced in a study of glioma-infiltrating T cells. The iRepertoire nested amplicon-rescue multiplex PCR amplified TCR alpha and beta CDR3s from RNA. In TCRdb, the multiplex PCR reads were re-called with MiXCR into one record per CDR3 protein. The data contain 100,000 to 150,000 distinct CDR3 sequences, approximately 25% of them singletons. The source material was glioma tissue, nonneoplastic brain tissue, or PBMCs (not recorded which). The receptors shown here come from a human donor with low-grade glioma or glioblastoma, undergoing nonglioma brain surgery, or in good health (not recorded which).

This clonotype was observed at least ten times. CDR3 sequence (DNA): TGTGCCAGTAGTATACCGGGACTAGCCTACGAGCAGTACTTC. Amino acid sequence: CASSIPGLAYEQYF. V and J are TRBV19 and TRBJ2-7, with 8 nucleotides matching TRBD2. This CDR3 has 14 amino acids. Losses at the gene ends were 2 bases for V and 2 bases for J; bases not matched to a gene: 2. Per the germline V gene, CDR1 is LNHDA and CDR2 is SQIVND (reference sequence). The entire variable domain, with the rest obtained from reference TRBV19 and TRBJ2-7, is as follows: DGGITQSPKYLFRKEGQNVTLSCEQNLNHDAMYWYRQDPGQGLRLIYYSQIVNDFQKGDIAEGYSVSREKKESFPLTVTSAQKNPTAFYLCASSIPGLAYEQYFGPGTRLTVT.

The sample holds many counts of this clonotype. The genes are TRBV28 and TRBJ1-5, with D possibly matching TRBD1 (6 bases). With 4 bases removed from V and 2 bases from J, the gap between germline ends came to 12 bases. This CDR3 contains 15 residues. Per the germline V gene, CDR1 is MDHEN and CDR2 is SYDVKM. DNA for the CDR3: TGTGCCAGCAGTTCACAGGGTAGTGGCAATCAGCCCCAGCATTTT. It specifies CASSSQGSGNQPQHF.

This clonotype appeared many times. The chain is built from TRBV4-1 and TRBJ2-5, with D unclear. CDR3 length: 14 residues. Looked up from germline, CDR1 is MGHRA and CDR2 is YSYEKL. With 1 base removed from V and 0 bases from J, the gap between germline ends came to 6 bases. This CDR3 is CASSQVEYQETQYF. In DNA, the CDR3 is TGCGCCAGCAGCCAAGTGGAGTACCAAGAGACCCAGTACTTC.

This clonotype has ten or more counts. The gene calls are TRBV7-9 and TRBJ2-3; TRBD2 matches 11 bases. J was trimmed by 6 bases and V by 4 bases; bases with no gene match: 12. Looked up from germline, CDR1 is SEHNR and CDR2 is FQNEAQ (reference sequence). The length of the CDR3 is 17 residues. Here the CDR3 reads CASSYSGVAGGSDTQYF. Written as DNA, the CDR3 is TGTGCCAGCAGCTACTCTGGTGTAGCGGGAGGGTCCGATACGCAGTATTTT.

There are a few counts of this clonotype. The chain couples TRBV19 to TRBJ2-1, with 10 bases matching TRBD2. Germline V CDR1 and CDR2: LNHDA, SQIVND (reference sequence). Unmatched junction bases numbered 13, after V lost 8 bases and J lost 6 bases. The CDR3 sequence is 16 residues long. The CDR3 nucleotides read TGTGCCAGTTCGACCGAGCGGGAGGGCAAGGGCAATGAGCAGTTCTTC. This translates into CASSTEREGKGNEQFF.

There are many counts of this clonotype. V and J are TRBV2 and TRBJ2-7, with D perhaps TRBD2 (6 bases). The CDR3 is made up of 15 amino acids. Germline CDR1 SNHLY, CDR2 FYNNEI. The V end was cut by 2 bases, the J end by 6 bases, with 17 bases between. The CDR3 nucleotides are TGTGCCAGCAGTGAACTGCGTCTAGCGTCGGCCGAGCAGTACTTC. The encoded protein is CASSELRLASAEQYF.

Details on this clonotype: Relative to the germline gene, one junction end is altered; a read error may explain this. The V and J genes are TRBV5-1 and TRBJ2-1; D not certain. CDR1 and CDR2 from the germline V gene are SGHRS and YFSETQ. The CDR3 is 12 residues long. The CDR3 protein is CASNLEYNEQFF. The DNA for the CDR3 is TGCGCCAGCAACTTGGAATACAATGAGCAGTTCTTC.

In its sample, this clonotype was seen many times. The chain joins TRBV20-1 to TRBJ1-1; a weak D match, TRBD1 (5 bases). This CDR3 comprises 14 residues. V lost 1 base and J 0 bases, leaving 9 bases between the germline ends. From germline, CDR1 is DFQATT and CDR2 SNEGSKA (reference sequence). CDR3 DNA sequence: TGCAGTGCTAGAGCCCAGGACATGAACACTGAAGCTTTCTTT. Its protein product is CSARAQDMNTEAFF.

This clonotype showed up many times. The genes are TRBV19 and TRBJ2-1; 7 bases match TRBD1. V lost 3 bases and J lost 8; bases outside the gene matches: 4. Looked up from germline, CDR1 is LNHDA and CDR2 is SQIVND (reference sequence). CDR3 length: 13 residues. The CDR3 region is CASSIRGGDEQFF. CDR3 bases: TGTGCCAGTAGTATTCGAGGGGGCGATGAGCAGTTCTTC.

This CDR3 is CASSPHSLAGSPGELFF. In DNA form, the CDR3 reads TGTGCCAGCAGCCCGCACAGTCTAGCGGGGTCCCCCGGGGAGCTGTTTTTT. V and J are TRBV7-2 and TRBJ2-2; 9 bases match TRBD2. The junction had 13 bases not matched to a gene; V was cut back by 5 bases and J by 6 bases. Per the germline V gene, CDR1 is SGHTA and CDR2 is FQGNSA. This CDR3 has 17 residues.

V and J are TRBV28 and TRBJ2-1, with 7 nucleotides matching TRBD2. Germline CDR1 and CDR2: MDHEN and SYDVKM. Germline trimming cut 6 bases from V and 8 bases from J; bases unmatched to any gene: 10. The CDR3 is 14 residues long. As DNA, the CDR3 is TGTGCCAGCAGCCGCGGGAGTTCCTCCTATGAGCAGTTCTTC. Translation: CASSRGSSSYEQFF.

This clonotype was seen repeatedly, ten times or more. The genes are TRBV18 and TRBJ2-1, with 7 bases aligning to TRBD2. Looked up from germline, CDR1 is KGHSH and CDR2 is LQKENI. Trimming at V came to 5 bases and at J to 8 bases, leaving 12 bases not matched to a gene. The CDR3 is made up of 15 amino acids. The CDR3, as DNA: TGTGCCAGCTCAGAAGGACTAGGCGGCAGGGATGAGCAGTTCTTC. It specifies CASSEGLGGRDEQFF.

This clonotype appeared many times. The V gene is TRBV4-2, the J gene TRBJ2-3, with 10 positions matching TRBD2. The trim removed 4 bases at V and 0 bases at J, leaving 16 bases unmatched. The CDR3 is made up of 20 amino acids. Germline CDR1 and CDR2: LGHNA and YNFKEQ. CDR3 loop: CASSRRKSGGLAKSTDTQYF. Written as DNA, the CDR3 is TGTGCCAGCAGCCGAAGAAAAAGCGGGGGACTAGCGAAAAGCACAGATACGCAGTATTTT.

In the case of this clonotype: This clone may be a read error of a much larger clone one base away. V usage is TRBV4-2 and J usage is TRBJ2-1; TRBD1 might be the D (5 bases). Germline CDR1 LGHNA, CDR2 YNFKEQ. The CDR3 loop spans 14 amino acids. CDR3 sequence (DNA): TGTGCCAGCAGCCTGGGGCTAGGGGAAAATGATCAGTTCTTC. This encodes CASSLGLGENDQFF.

Comments on this clonotype: It may be a read error: a sequence one base away is much more abundant. This rearrangement joins TRBV3-1 to TRBJ1-1, with D possibly being TRBD1 (5 bases). CDR1 and CDR2 from the germline V gene are LGHDT and YNNKEL (reference sequence). This CDR3 is built from 15 residues. The CDR3 nucleotides read TGTGCCAGCAGCCTGAGACAGAATCAGAACACTGAAGGTTTCTTT. It is translated as CASSLRQNQNTEGFF. The full variable domain, completed using reference TRBV3-1 and TRBJ1-1, is DTAVSQTPKYLVTQMGNDKSIKCEQNLGHDTMYWYKQDSKKFLKIMFSYNNKELIINETVPNRFSPKSPDKAHLNLHINSLELGDSAVYFCASSLRQNQNTEGFFGQGTRLTVV.

This clonotype was counted many times. The V gene is TRBV12-5, the J gene TRBJ2-5, with TRBD1 identical over 10 bases. Germline V lookup: CDR1 LGHNT, CDR2 FRNRAP. J was trimmed by 1 base and V by 5 bases; bases with no gene match: 4. The CDR3 loop spans 15 amino acids. The CDR3: CASGRRTGGQETQYF. The CDR3 DNA is TGTGCTAGTGGTAGAAGGACAGGGGGCCAAGAGACCCAGTACTTC.

V and J are TRBV7-3 and TRBJ2-1; D is unclear. The ends were cut back, 2 bases at V and 5 bases at J, with 10 bases in the middle. This CDR3 has 14 residues. Germline-derived CDR1 and CDR2 are SGHTA and FQGTGA. The CDR3 protein is CASSLEAANNEQFF. DNA of the CDR3: TGTGCCAGCAGCTTAGAAGCCGCGAACAATGAGCAGTTCTTC.

This clonotype is a singleton in its sample. The chain carries TRBV5-5 and TRBJ2-5; TRBD2 aligns across 7 bases. The V segment lost 0 bases and the J segment 9 bases; nucleotides outside the gene matches: 17. Germline CDR1 is SGHKS and CDR2 is YYEKEE (reference sequence). The CDR3 is 17 residues long. DNA for the CDR3: TGTGCCAGCAGCTTGGAAGTAAGGGGCCGCTATAGCGGGTCCCAGTACTTC. This encodes CASSLEVRGRYSGSQYF.

This clonotype has at least ten counts. The V call is TRBV6-1, the J call TRBJ2-1; TRBD2 matches at 8 bases. This CDR3 spans 13 amino acids. Germline values: CDR1 MNHNS, CDR2 SASEGT. The V segment lost 6 bases and the J segment 5 bases; nucleotides outside the gene matches: 3. The CDR3 nucleotides read TGTGCCAGCAGCGAACTAGCGGACAATGAGCAGTTCTTC. Its translation is CASSELADNEQFF.

On this clonotype itself: At one boundary the junction diverges from the germline segment, which might be a read error. This chain joins TRBV6-1 and TRBJ2-3; maybe TRBD1 (6 bases). The CDR3 totals 12 residues. Germline lookup yields CDR1 MNHNS and CDR2 SASEGT. Here the CDR3 reads CARSSTGTTQSF. The CDR3 DNA follows: TGTGCCCGCAGTTCCACAGGGACAACGCAGTCTTTT.

Worth noting for this clonotype: This sequence may be a read error, since a much larger clone differs from it by one base. The chain has TRBV18 and TRBJ2-1; 8 nucleotides agree with TRBD2. CDR3 size: 15 residues. Germline CDR1 KGHSH, CDR2 LQKENI. The CDR3 reads CASSPQGLAPNGQFF. CDR3 sequence (DNA): TGTGCCAGCTCACCACAAGGACTAGCCCCCAATGGGCAGTTCTTC.

This clonotype was counted between two and nine times. This sequence joins TRBV7-9 and TRBJ1-6, with D unclear. Trimming took 4 bases from V and 14 from J, leaving 15 bases between them. The CDR3 spans 13 residues. The germline gives CDR1 SEHNR, CDR2 FQNEAQ (reference sequence). As DNA, the CDR3 is TGTGCCAGCAGCTGGCCAGACGGGCGGTCCCTCCACTTT. This gives the protein CASSWPDGRSLHF.